This entry lists 27 T cell receptor beta chains sequenced from one sample in a study of T cells after posttransplantation cyclophosphamide. TCRdb's table, derived via immunoSEQ multiplex PCR, lists solely in-frame clones and lacks some. The data show fewer than 35,000 clones, roughly nine tenths seen once. The naive gate required viable CD3+CD4+ or CD3+CD8+ cells with CCR7+CD45RA+CD45RO-CD95-CD27+CD28+ phenotype. Material: naive CD4+ T cells sorted from blood. The origin of the receptors is a man aged 30 to 45 in good health and a related stem cell transplant donor.

The chain combines TRBV5-1 with TRBJ1-6; 8 bases agree with TRBD1. Germline V gene sequence: CDR1 SGHRS, CDR2 YFSETQ. CDR3 length: 17 amino acids. The V and J ends lost 3 bases and 6 bases, in that order; junction bases with no gene match: 11. In DNA, the CDR3 is TGCGCCAGCAGCTGGGGCCACGGACAGGGTTTTAATTCACCCCTCCACTTT. Translating gives CASSWGHGQGFNSPLHF.

This rearrangement joins TRBV4-1 to TRBJ2-1; D is possibly TRBD2 (5 bases). Trimming removed 4 bases at V and 10 bases at J, with 17 bases between. The CDR3 is 14 amino acids. The germline V gene has CDR1 MGHRA and CDR2 YSYEKL. CDR3 protein: CASSLLPRPGEQFF. The CDR3 DNA sequence: TGCGCCAGCAGCCTTTTACCGCGGCCGGGGGAGCAGTTCTTC.

The V call is TRBV11-2, the J call TRBJ2-1; 11 nucleotides align to TRBD2. Trimming at V came to 8 bases and at J to 4 bases, leaving 4 bases not matched to a gene. Germline CDR1 reads SGHAT; CDR2 reads FQNNGV. The CDR3 has 14 residues. CDR3 coding DNA: TGTGCCAGCCAGACTAGCGGGGCGTACAATGAGCAGTTCTTC. It specifies CASQTSGAYNEQFF.

A single count supports this clone. The rearrangement joins TRBV27 to TRBJ1-5; D ambiguous. This CDR3 region has 15 residues. The ends were cut back, 3 bases at V and 2 bases at J, with 11 bases in the middle. Per the germline V gene, CDR1 is MNHEY and CDR2 is SMNVEV (reference sequence). The CDR3 spells CASSLVASGNQPQHF. The CDR3 DNA reads TGTGCCAGCAGTTTGGTAGCATCTGGCAATCAGCCCCAGCATTTT.

The rearrangement joins TRBV7-8 to TRBJ2-7, with TRBD2 matching 8 bases. The CDR3 is made up of 16 amino acids. The ends lost 5 bases at V and 2 bases at J; junction bases unmatched: 11. In germline, CDR1 is SGHVS, CDR2 FQNEAQ. This CDR3 is CASSHFPVRGAYEQYF. The CDR3 DNA follows: TGTGCCAGCAGCCATTTCCCGGTGCGGGGGGCCTACGAGCAGTACTTC.

The chain combines TRBV5-8 with TRBJ2-3; no firm D call. This CDR3 comprises 13 residues. Trimming stripped 2 bases from V and 0 bases from J, with 4 bases between. Germline values: CDR1 SGHTS, CDR2 YDEGEE. The CDR3, as DNA: TGTGCCAGCAGCTTTAGAAGCACAGATACGCAGTATTTT. It translates to CASSFRSTDTQYF.

V gene TRBV6-6 combines with J gene TRBJ1-2, with 7 nucleotides matching TRBD1. V lost 5 bases and J lost 4; bases outside the gene matches: 4. Germline-derived CDR1 and CDR2 are MNHNY and SVGAGI (reference sequence). The CDR3 runs to 13 residues. The CDR3 is CASSQTGPYGYTF. CDR3 sequence (DNA): TGTGCCAGCAGTCAGACAGGGCCCTATGGCTACACCTTC.

The J gene is TRBJ2-1, the V gene TRBV5-1, with no clear D. The CDR3 sequence is 15 residues long. Germline V gene data show CDR1 as SGHRS and CDR2 as YFSETQ. V was trimmed by 0 bases and J by 0 bases, leaving 7 bases between them. The CDR3 spells CASSLGQNSYNEQFF. CDR3 DNA: TGCGCCAGCAGCTTGGGGCAGAACTCCTACAATGAGCAGTTCTTC.

The rearrangement joins TRBV5-1 to TRBJ2-1, with TRBD2 as a possible D gene (5 bases). The CDR3 loop spans 17 amino acids. Germline loops: CDR1 SGHRS, CDR2 YFSETQ. With 0 bases removed from V and 0 bases from J, the gap between germline ends came to 13 bases. In nucleotides, the CDR3 is TGCGCCAGCAGCTTGGTCAGACGGGATACCTCCTACAATGAGCAGTTCTTC. Translating gives CASSLVRRDTSYNEQFF. The whole variable domain, remainder taken from reference TRBV5-1 and TRBJ2-1, is KAGVTQTPRYLIKTRGQQVTLSCSPISGHRSVSWYQQTPGQGLQFLFEYFSETQRNKGNFPGRFSGRQFSNSRSEMNVSTLELGDSALYLCASSLVRRDTSYNEQFFGPGTRLTVL.

The genes are TRBV28 and TRBJ2-7; D might be TRBD1 (6 bases). Germline V lookup: CDR1 MDHEN, CDR2 SYDVKM. The CDR3 is 13 amino acids. Trimming removed 5 bases from V and 1 base from J, with 9 bases in between. CDR3 loop: CASSRQVSYEQYF. The CDR3 DNA is TGTGCCAGCAGTCGACAGGTATCCTACGAGCAGTACTTC. Using reference TRBV28 and TRBJ2-7 for the parts outside the CDR3, the full variable domain is DVKVTQSSRYLVKRTGEKVFLECVQDMDHENMFWYRQDPGLGLRLIYFSYDVKMKEKGDIPEGYSVSREKKERFSLILESASTNQTSMYLCASSRQVSYEQYFGPGTRLTVT.

The chain is built from TRBV10-3 and TRBJ2-1; TRBD1 aligns across 10 bases. The CDR3 covers 15 residues. V was clipped by 7 bases and J by 1 base; unmatched bases: 4. Germline assignment: CDR1 ENHRY and CDR2 SYGVKD. The CDR3 sequence: CAINPDRGSYNEQFF. In nucleotides, the CDR3 is TGTGCCATCAATCCGGACAGGGGGTCCTACAATGAGCAGTTCTTC.

This chain joins TRBV7-9 and TRBJ1-4, with D hard to call. In germline, CDR1 is SEHNR, CDR2 FQNEAQ (reference sequence). Trimming left V 5 bases short and J 0 bases short, with 16 bases between. The CDR3 is 17 residues long. The CDR3 DNA sequence: TGTGCCAGCAGCCCCTCGAATAGAACTCCAACTAATGAAAAACTGTTTTTT. It translates to CASSPSNRTPTNEKLFF.

The V gene is TRBV19, the J gene TRBJ2-7; the match to TRBD2 covers 16 bases. Germline trimming cut 9 bases from V and 5 bases from J; bases unmatched to any gene: 16. The CDR3 has 18 amino acids. The germline V gene has CDR1 LNHDA and CDR2 SQIVND (reference sequence). This chain's CDR3 is CASRPGLAGGLRADEQYF. The CDR3 coding sequence is TGTGCCAGCCGACCGGGACTAGCGGGGGGGTTAAGAGCGGACGAGCAGTACTTC.

V usage is TRBV6-1 and J usage is TRBJ2-7; possibly TRBD1 for D (5 bases). V was clipped by 2 bases and J by 0 bases, with 8 bases between them. Germline V CDR1 and CDR2: MNHNS, SASEGT. This CDR3 is 14 amino acids long. CDR3 sequence reads: CASSEQTVSYEQYF. The CDR3 region has the DNA TGTGCCAGCAGTGAACAGACAGTCTCCTACGAGCAGTACTTC.

The gene calls are TRBV9 and TRBJ2-4; perhaps TRBD2 as D (5 bases). CDR3 size: 15 residues. Trimming pared 0 bases from V and 2 bases from J, leaving 9 bases between. Looked up from germline, CDR1 is SGDLS and CDR2 is YYNGEE. The CDR3 sequence is CASSVDEGSKNIQYF. The CDR3 DNA reads TGTGCCAGCAGCGTAGACGAGGGATCCAAAAACATTCAGTACTTC.

J is TRBJ1-2 and V is TRBV2; D call uncertain. Trimming stripped 4 bases from V and 3 bases from J, with 9 bases between. This CDR3 comprises 13 residues. Germline assignment: CDR1 SNHLY and CDR2 FYNNEI. The chain's CDR3 is CASSAESYYGYTF. As DNA, the CDR3 is TGTGCCAGCAGTGCGGAGTCGTACTATGGCTACACCTTC. Variable domain in full (rest from reference TRBV2 and TRBJ1-2): EPEVTQTPSHQVTQMGQEVILRCVPISNHLYFYWYRQILGQKVEFLVSFYNNEISEKSEIFDDQFSVERPDGSNFTLKIRSTKLEDSAMYFCASSAESYYGYTFGSGTRLTVV.

This clone was seen only once. V gene TRBV11-3 combines with J gene TRBJ1-1; tentative D call: TRBD1 (6 bases). The CDR3 extends over 14 amino acids. The germline CDR1 and CDR2 sequences are SGHNT and YENEEA. Trimming left V 5 bases short and J 4 bases short, with 14 bases between. CDR3 residues: CASSRGGGPTEAFF. For the CDR3, the DNA is TGTGCCAGCAGCCGAGGGGGAGGGCCCACTGAAGCTTTCTTT.

Only a few counts were recorded for this clone. The genes are TRBV27 and TRBJ2-3; 7 bases are a match to TRBD2. Germline CDR1 is MNHEY and CDR2 is SMNVEV (reference sequence). The CDR3 extends over 13 amino acids. V lost 6 bases, J lost 1 base, and 1 base stayed unmatched. Here the CDR3 DNA reads TGTGCCAGCAGAACTAGCGGCACAGATACGCAGTATTTT. As protein: CASRTSGTDTQYF.

V usage is TRBV6-5 and J usage is TRBJ2-2, with 9 nucleotides matching TRBD1. Germline V gene data show CDR1 as MNHEY and CDR2 as SVGAGI. V was pared by 0 bases and J by 15 bases, with 11 bases of the junction left unmatched. This CDR3 contains 15 residues. CDR3 sequence (DNA): TGTGCCAGCAGTTACTCCACAGGGGGCGCAGGTTCGATGTTTTTT. As protein: CASSYSTGGAGSMFF.

This chain links TRBV6-5 with TRBJ1-1; possibly TRBD1 for D (6 bases). Germline V gene lookup returns CDR1 MNHEY and CDR2 SVGAGI. The CDR3 spans 14 residues. Trimming cost V 6 bases and J 4 bases, with 15 bases left between them. The DNA of the CDR3 is TGTGCCAGCAGCCGCAAGGGACACACCACTGAAGCTTTCTTT. Protein sequence: CASSRKGHTTEAFF.

This chain links TRBV25-1 with TRBJ2-7, with a possible D match to TRBD2 (6 bases). With 5 bases removed from V and 1 base from J, the gap between germline ends came to 18 bases. CDR1 and CDR2 from the germline V gene are MGHDK and SYGVNS. The CDR3 spans 16 residues. CDR3 coding DNA: TGTGCCAGCAGTCACCAAACCGGGACTGGGTCCTACGAGCAGTACTTC. It codes for CASSHQTGTGSYEQYF.

The chain's CDR3 is CASSLARGGGTYEQYF. The CDR3 coding sequence is TGCGCCAGCAGCTTGGCCCGCGGCGGAGGTACCTACGAGCAGTACTTC. The chain has TRBV5-1 and TRBJ2-7; tentatively, D is TRBD2 (5 bases). Deletions cut 0 bases from V and 2 bases from J, with 15 bases between. This CDR3 is built from 16 residues. The germline CDR1 and CDR2 sequences are SGHRS and YFSETQ.

This chain links TRBV19 with TRBJ1-5; D is undetermined. The CDR3 runs to 14 residues. Germline V gene sequence: CDR1 LNHDA, CDR2 SQIVND (reference sequence). V was cut by 7 bases and J by 3 bases, with 13 bases left in between. The CDR3 reads CASTSPGDNQPQHF. CDR3 coding DNA: TGTGCCAGTACCTCCCCGGGTGACAATCAGCCCCAGCATTTT.

The rearrangement joins TRBV19 to TRBJ2-4; 8 positions match TRBD1. The germline CDR1 and CDR2 sequences are LNHDA and SQIVND (reference sequence). The CDR3 is made up of 15 amino acids. V trimming: 3 bases; J trimming: 5 bases; junction bases outside the gene matches: 6. The CDR3 nucleotides are TGTGCCAGTAGTATGGGCAGGGGGCTTGAAAACATTCAGTACTTC. Its protein product is CASSMGRGLENIQYF.

The chain has TRBV5-1 and TRBJ1-1, with 7 bases fitting TRBD1. Germline V gives CDR1 SGHRS, CDR2 YFSETQ. V shed 4 bases, J shed 1 base, and the junction held 4 bases outside the gene matches. This CDR3 region has 14 residues. The CDR3, as DNA: TGCGCCAGCAGCAGGAGACAGGGGAACACTGAAGCTTTCTTT. It yields the protein CASSRRQGNTEAFF.

The V and J genes are TRBV2 and TRBJ2-5; 9 nucleotides align to TRBD1. J was trimmed by 4 bases and V by 2 bases; bases with no gene match: 5. Germline V lookup: CDR1 SNHLY, CDR2 FYNNEI. This CDR3 contains 15 residues. This chain's CDR3 is CASSEHRGRIETQYF. CDR3 bases: TGTGCCAGCAGTGAACACAGGGGGCGCATAGAGACCCAGTACTTC.

V gene TRBV19 combines with J gene TRBJ1-5, with D possibly TRBD1 on 5 matching bases. The CDR3 sequence is 13 residues long. Germline V gives CDR1 LNHDA, CDR2 SQIVND (reference sequence). Trimming left V 7 bases short and J 4 bases short, with 11 bases between. The CDR3 reads CASTGGANQPQHF. CDR3 coding DNA: TGTGCCAGTACCGGAGGGGCTAATCAGCCCCAGCATTTT.